The following is a TCR beta chain sequence with its context. Followed longitudinally, the Seattle patients had been enrolled during active infection. Study processing details: Estimated nucleated cell counts came from reference gene primer amplification. Sequenced by immunoSEQ multiplex PCR; TCRdb stores in-frame clones only, minus some. D and trimming come from the DNA, and the V and J calls and clone size come from that table. The data hold 140,000 to 150,000 clones, with approximately 83% observed a single time. The data are from a study of blood T cell repertoires in COVID-19. At the level of the study: Italy, Spain and the United States were the sources of the convalescent and acute COVID-19 samples. The analysed material was cDNA or gDNA that came from T cells, B-cell-depleted T cells, or PBMCs.

The length of the CDR3 is 13 residues. V lost 4 bases and J 6 bases, leaving 12 bases between the germline ends. Looked up from germline, CDR1 is SGHAT and CDR2 is FQNNGV. This clonotype was obtained from a woman aged 60-75 years with COVID-19, enrolled during active disease. What was sequenced was peripheral blood. The rearrangement uses TRBV11-2 and TRBJ1-1; no clear D gene. CDR3 bases: TGTGCCAGCAGCTCCACAATGGGCGCTGAAGCTTTCTTT. Its protein is CASSSTMGAEAFF.